Below, 18 T cell receptor beta chains from the same sample are listed, as sequenced in a study. TCRdb reanalysed the 5' RACE reads using MiXCR and keeps one entry per CDR3 protein. The sample lists 34,000 or so distinct CDR3 sequences; around 27% were seen once. Tregs were sorted as CD4+CD25+CD127-/low cells. Sequencing input: tumor-infiltrating Tregs sorted from the breast tumor. The receptors derive from a female donor with breast cancer.

This clonotype was recorded at least ten times. V and J are TRBV25-1 and TRBJ2-3; TRBD2 matches at 14 bases. The CDR3 is 18 residues long. Germline values: CDR1 MGHDK, CDR2 SYGVNS. The V gene end was trimmed by 3 bases and the J gene end by 5 bases; junction bases not matched to a gene: 10. CDR3 amino acids: CASSDPLTSGRGRDTQYF. CDR3 in DNA: TGTGCCAGCAGTGATCCCTTGACTAGCGGGAGGGGGAGAGATACGCAGTATTTT.

Relative to its sample, this clonotype is medium-sized (0.01 to 0.1%). The chain is built from TRBV24-1 and TRBJ2-7; tentative D call: TRBD2 (5 bases). Trimming shortened V by 5 bases and J by 3 bases, and 13 bases separated the two germline ends. CDR1 and CDR2 (germline): KGHDR, SFDVKD. CDR3 length: 14 amino acids. In DNA, the CDR3 is TGTGCCACCAGTGCCGGAGGCAGCAACTACGAGCAGTACTTC. Protein product: CATSAGGSNYEQYF.

The count of this clonotype is one. The DNA for the CDR3 is TGTGCCAGCAGGAAGACAGATTCGAACACTGAAGCTTTCTTT. This translates into CASRKTDSNTEAFF. J is TRBJ1-1 and V is TRBV12-3 or TRBV12-4; D might be TRBD1 (5 bases). This CDR3 spans 14 amino acids. The V gene lost 6 bases and the J gene lost 1 base, with 12 bases spanning the gap.

The chain has TRBV9 and TRBJ2-1; 10 bases are shared with TRBD2. CDR1 and CDR2 from the germline V gene are SGDLS and YYNGEE. This CDR3 comprises 18 residues. V shed 0 bases and J 2 bases; nucleotides not matched to a gene: 8. Here the CDR3 reads CASSVVPLGTSAYNEQFF. The CDR3 DNA is TGTGCCAGCAGCGTAGTCCCGTTAGGGACTAGCGCCTACAATGAGCAGTTCTTC.

Of note for this clonotype: A much larger clone is a single base away; this may be a read error. The rearrangement links TRBV4-1 to TRBJ1-3; D not resolved. Germline V gene sequence: CDR1 MGHRA, CDR2 YSYEKL. This CDR3 is 15 amino acids long. CDR3 sequence reads: CASSQGDFGRNTICF. The CDR3 DNA follows: TGCGCCAGCAGCCAAGGGGATTTTGGGAGAAACACCATATGTTTT.

The table lists this clonotype with many counts. The rearrangement links TRBV6-1 to TRBJ1-1; D not resolved. Germline V gene lookup returns CDR1 MNHNS and CDR2 SASEGT. The V gene lost 5 bases and the J gene lost 4 bases, with 14 bases spanning the gap. There are 14 residues in the CDR3. CDR3 protein: CASSWTHQPTEAFF. CDR3 DNA sequence: TGTGCCAGCAGTTGGACCCATCAACCCACTGAAGCTTTCTTT.

This clonotype has a count of ten or more. CDR3 region: CASSHPEGRGGWNEQFF. The CDR3 DNA is TGTGCCAGCAGCCACCCCGAGGGGCGGGGGGGTTGGAATGAGCAGTTCTTC. J is TRBJ2-1 and V is TRBV12-3 or TRBV12-4, with 9 bases that match TRBD2. The V and J ends lost 6 bases and 7 bases, in that order; junction bases with no gene match: 16. The CDR3 extends over 17 amino acids.

This clonotype came up many times. The genes are TRBV15 and TRBJ2-2, with no clear D. The CDR3 is made up of 16 amino acids. CDR1 and CDR2 from the germline V gene are LNHNV and YYDKDF (reference sequence). The ends were cut back, 5 bases at V and 0 bases at J, with 13 bases in the middle. In DNA form, the CDR3 reads TGTGCCACCAGCCCTTGGCCGGTCGCGAACACCGGGGAGCTGTTTTTT. Its translation: CATSPWPVANTGELFF.

This clonotype was seen many times. V and J are TRBV4-1 and TRBJ2-1, with 8 positions matching TRBD2. V was pared by 2 bases and J by 3 bases, with 6 bases of the junction left unmatched. The CDR3 loop spans 16 amino acids. Germline V lookup: CDR1 MGHRA, CDR2 YSYEKL. The CDR3 region is CASSQPGTRNYNEQFF. Written as DNA, the CDR3 is TGCGCCAGCAGCCAACCTGGGACTAGGAACTACAATGAGCAGTTCTTC.

By sample fraction, this clonotype is medium-sized. The rearrangement links TRBV6-1 to TRBJ2-7; the D is unclear. V lost 1 base, J lost 3 bases, and 4 bases lay in between. The germline V gene encodes CDR1 MNHNS and CDR2 SASEGT. This CDR3 has 12 residues. Here the CDR3 DNA reads TGTGCCAGCAGTGAAGTGGGCTACGAGCAGTACTTC. It specifies CASSEVGYEQYF.

The chain joins TRBV6-4 to TRBJ2-1, with 7 bases matching TRBD2. Germline V CDR1 and CDR2: MRHNA, SNTAGT. Trimming took 6 bases from V and 5 from J; bases not matched to a gene: 10. CDR3 length: 15 amino acids. The CDR3 DNA sequence: TGTGCCAGCAGCGAAGCCGGCGGGAGTCACAATGAGCAGTTCTTC. Translated, it gives CASSEAGGSHNEQFF.

This clonotype has more than one count but fewer than ten. The chain links TRBV12-3 or TRBV12-4 to TRBJ1-5; unclear D gene. V dropped 3 bases and J dropped 3 bases, with 9 bases sitting between them. The CDR3 runs 14 residues. Here the CDR3 reads CASSFVEPNQPQHF. The CDR3, as DNA: TGTGCCAGCAGTTTCGTTGAGCCCAATCAGCCCCAGCATTTT.

To note about this clonotype: Lacking the conserved final phenylalanine or tryptophan, this CDR3 likely reflects a read error. The CDR3: CASSQRLAHYEQYL. CDR3 sequence (DNA): TGTGCCAGCAGCCAACGACTAGCGCACTACGAGCAGTACCTC. The chain joins TRBV14 to TRBJ2-7; 8 positions agree with TRBD2. The V and J ends lost 2 bases and 3 bases, in that order; junction bases with no gene match: 3. This CDR3 has 14 amino acids. Per the germline V gene, CDR1 is SGHDN and CDR2 is FVKESK.

To note about this clonotype: A much larger clone lies one base from this, so it may be a read error. V is TRBV20-1 and J is TRBJ1-2; D call uncertain. Germline V gene lookup returns CDR1 DFQATT and CDR2 SNEGSKA (reference sequence). The CDR3 is made up of 16 amino acids. V was clipped by 3 bases and J by 10 bases, with 27 bases between them. The CDR3 DNA follows: TGCAGTGCTAGCGATCCAGGAGGATACCTTAACGGGGACTACACCTTC. It specifies CSASDPGGYLNGDYTF.

This sequence joins TRBV5-4 and TRBJ2-1; D is possibly TRBD1 or TRBD2 (6 bases each). CDR1 is SGHNT, CDR2 YYREEE, per germline (reference sequence). This CDR3 region has 16 residues. V lost 7 bases and J lost 3, with 20 bases in between. The CDR3: CASEGGGSRGYNEQFF. The DNA of the CDR3 is TGTGCCAGCGAGGGGGGAGGCTCCCGAGGCTACAATGAGCAGTTCTTC. Using reference TRBV5-4 and TRBJ2-1 for the parts outside the CDR3, the full variable domain is ETGVTQSPTHLIKTRGQQVTLRCSSQSGHNTVSWYQQALGQGPQFIFQYYREEENGRGNFPPRFSGLQFPNYSSELNVNALELDDSALYLCASEGGGSRGYNEQFFGPGTRLTVL.

This clonotype appeared many times. CDR3 DNA sequence: TGCAGCGCACGGGACAGTGAAGCTTTCTTT. This encodes CSARDSEAFF. The J gene is TRBJ1-1, the V gene TRBV29-1; TRBD1 matches at 7 bases. The CDR3 sequence is 10 residues long. V dropped 7 bases and J dropped 7; count of bases not matched to a gene: 3. The germline V gene has CDR1 SQVTM and CDR2 ANQGSEA.

A few counts support this clonotype. The CDR3 reads CASSPVKRENEQFF. The CDR3 DNA follows: TGTGCCAGCTCACCAGTCAAGCGGGAGAATGAGCAGTTCTTC. The chain has TRBV18 and TRBJ2-1; TRBD2 agrees at 8 bases. V gave up 2 bases and J gave up 7 bases; unmatched junction bases: 4. This CDR3 comprises 14 residues. The germline gives CDR1 KGHSH, CDR2 LQKENI.

This clonotype was recorded at least ten times. J is TRBJ2-2 and V is TRBV9; D unresolved. V lost 0 bases and J 6 bases, leaving 12 bases between the germline ends. This CDR3 region has 15 residues. Per germline, CDR1 SGDLS and CDR2 YYNGEE. DNA of the CDR3: TGTGCCAGCAGCGTAGGCCCGTTGGGCCCCGGGGAGCTGTTTTTT. It codes for CASSVGPLGPGELFF.